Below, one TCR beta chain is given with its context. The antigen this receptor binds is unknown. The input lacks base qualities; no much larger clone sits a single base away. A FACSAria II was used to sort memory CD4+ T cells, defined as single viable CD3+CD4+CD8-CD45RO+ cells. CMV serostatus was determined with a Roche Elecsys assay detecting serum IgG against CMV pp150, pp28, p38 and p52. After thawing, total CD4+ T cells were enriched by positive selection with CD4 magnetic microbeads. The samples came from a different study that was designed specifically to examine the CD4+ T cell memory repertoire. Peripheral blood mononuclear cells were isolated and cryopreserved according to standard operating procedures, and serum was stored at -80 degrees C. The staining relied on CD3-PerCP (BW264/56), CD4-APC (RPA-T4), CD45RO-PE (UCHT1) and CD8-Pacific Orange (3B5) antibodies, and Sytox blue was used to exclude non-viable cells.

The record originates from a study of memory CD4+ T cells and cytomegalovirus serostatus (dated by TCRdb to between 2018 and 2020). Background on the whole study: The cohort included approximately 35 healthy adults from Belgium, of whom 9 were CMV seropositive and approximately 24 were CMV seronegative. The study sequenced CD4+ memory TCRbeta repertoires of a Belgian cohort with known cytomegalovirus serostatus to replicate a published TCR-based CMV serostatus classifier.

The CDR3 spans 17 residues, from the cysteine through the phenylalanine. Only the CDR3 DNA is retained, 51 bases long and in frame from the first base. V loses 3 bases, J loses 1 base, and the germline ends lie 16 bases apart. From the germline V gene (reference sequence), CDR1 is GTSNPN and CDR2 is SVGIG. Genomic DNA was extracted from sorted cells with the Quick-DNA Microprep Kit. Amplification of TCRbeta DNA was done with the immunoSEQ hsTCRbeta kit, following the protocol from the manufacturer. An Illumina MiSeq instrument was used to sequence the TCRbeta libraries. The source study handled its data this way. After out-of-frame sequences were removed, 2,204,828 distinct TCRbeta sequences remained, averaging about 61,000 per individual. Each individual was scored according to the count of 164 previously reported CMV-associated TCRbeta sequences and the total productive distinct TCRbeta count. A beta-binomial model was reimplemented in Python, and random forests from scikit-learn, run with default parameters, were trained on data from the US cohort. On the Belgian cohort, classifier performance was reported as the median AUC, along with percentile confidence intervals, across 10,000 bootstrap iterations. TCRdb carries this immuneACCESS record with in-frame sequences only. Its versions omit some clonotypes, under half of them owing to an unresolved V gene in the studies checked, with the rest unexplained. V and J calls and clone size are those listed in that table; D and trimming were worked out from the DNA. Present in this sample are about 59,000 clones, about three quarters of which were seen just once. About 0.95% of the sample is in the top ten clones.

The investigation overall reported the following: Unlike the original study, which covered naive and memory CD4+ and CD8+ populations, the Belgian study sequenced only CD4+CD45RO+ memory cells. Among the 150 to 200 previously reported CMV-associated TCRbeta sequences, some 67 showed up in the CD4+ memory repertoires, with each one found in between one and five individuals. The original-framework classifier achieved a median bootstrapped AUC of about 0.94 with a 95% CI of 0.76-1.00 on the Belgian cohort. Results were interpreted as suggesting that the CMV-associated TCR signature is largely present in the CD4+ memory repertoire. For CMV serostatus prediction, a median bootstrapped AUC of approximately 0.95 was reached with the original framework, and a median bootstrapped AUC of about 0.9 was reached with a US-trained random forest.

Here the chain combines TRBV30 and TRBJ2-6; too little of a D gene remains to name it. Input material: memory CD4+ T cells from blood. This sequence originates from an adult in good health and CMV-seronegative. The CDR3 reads CAWRRGRTSSGANVLTF. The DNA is TGTGCCTGGAGGCGTGGGCGAACCTCATCTGGGGCCAACGTCCTGACTTTC.